The rows below give T cell receptor beta chains drawn from one sample of a study of CD8 T cells in ankylosing spondylitis. TCRdb re-called the 5' RACE reads with MiXCR, one entry per CDR3 protein. Here the sample spans approximately 540,000 distinct CDR3 sequences, approximately 11% being singletons. The sequenced material came from blood, either unsorted or a sorted T cell fraction (not recorded which). The receptors derive from a male donor with ankylosing spondylitis. CDR3s include the opening cysteine and the closing phenylalanine or tryptophan. D genes are given only for firm matches. Not all rows give a size; the values are once, few, many and, for expanded clones, a class.

clone_size: many; v_call: TRBV12-3/TRBV12-4; j_call: TRBJ1-2; d_call: TRBD1; cdr3_aa: CASSPGQNYGYTF; cdr3_nt: TGTGCCAGCAGCCCGGGACAGAACTATGGCTACACCTTC
clone_size: many; v_call: TRBV10-3; j_call: TRBJ2-7; d_call: TRBD2; cdr3_aa: CAISEGSGGSSYEQYF; cdr3_nt: TGTGCCATCAGTGAGGGGTCTGGCGGGAGCTCCTACGAGCAGTACTTC
clone_size: few; v_call: TRBV10-3; j_call: TRBJ2-5; d_call: NA; cdr3_aa: CAISGPKETQYF; cdr3_nt: TGTGCCATCAGTGGCCCAAAAGAGACCCAGTACTTC
clone_size: few; v_call: TRBV7-6; j_call: TRBJ1-5; d_call: NA; cdr3_aa: CASSLASHGSQPQHF; cdr3_nt: TGTGCCAGCAGCTTAGCTTCGCACGGGAGTCAGCCCCAGCATTTT
clone_size: few; v_call: TRBV30; j_call: TRBJ2-1; d_call: TRBD1; cdr3_aa: CALIRDSSYNEQFF; cdr3_nt: TGTGCCTTAATCCGGGACAGCTCCTACAATGAGCAGTTCTTC
clone_size: NA; v_call: TRBV3-1; j_call: TRBJ1-1; d_call: NA; cdr3_aa: CASSQELNQNTEAFF; cdr3_nt: TGTGCCAGCAGCCAAGAATTGAACCAGAACACTGAAGCTTTCTTT
clone_size: NA; v_call: TRBV5-1; j_call: TRBJ2-3; d_call: TRBD1; cdr3_aa: CASSFTGGDGTQYF; cdr3_nt: TGCGCCAGCAGCTTCACAGGGGGTGACGGTACGCAGTATTTT
clone_size: few; v_call: TRBV10-3; j_call: TRBJ2-2; d_call: TRBD1; cdr3_aa: CAISESALTGGDTGELFF; cdr3_nt: TGTGCCATCAGTGAGTCGGCCCTGACAGGGGGGGACACCGGGGAGCTGTTTTTT
clone_size: few; v_call: TRBV20-1; j_call: TRBJ2-1; d_call: TRBD2; cdr3_aa: CSASRTSGFSSYNEQFF; cdr3_nt: TGCAGTGCTAGCCGGACTAGCGGTTTTAGCTCCTACAATGAGCAGTTCTTC
clone_size: NA; v_call: TRBV29-1; j_call: TRBJ1-6; d_call: TRBD1; cdr3_aa: CSAQGTGENSPLHF; cdr3_nt: TGCAGCGCTCAGGGGACAGGGGAAAATTCACCCCTCCACTTT
clone_size: many; v_call: TRBV30; j_call: TRBJ1-3; d_call: NA; cdr3_aa: CAWSVLFGNTIYF; cdr3_nt: TGTGCCTGGAGTGTACTTTTTGGAAACACCATATATTTT
clone_size: few; v_call: TRBV7-9; j_call: TRBJ1-1; d_call: TRBD1; cdr3_aa: CASSDRDRRGTEAFF; cdr3_nt: TGTGCCAGCAGCGACCGGGACAGAAGGGGCACTGAAGCTTTCTTT
clone_size: NA; v_call: TRBV5-1; j_call: TRBJ1-6; d_call: NA; cdr3_aa: CASSFPDSGSPLHF; cdr3_nt: TGCGCCAGCAGCTTCCCCGACAGTGGTTCACCCCTCCACTTT
clone_size: many; v_call: TRBV20-1; j_call: TRBJ1-1; d_call: NA; cdr3_aa: CSASPAGPGTEAFF; cdr3_nt: TGCAGTGCTAGCCCCGCAGGGCCGGGCACTGAAGCTTTCTTT
clone_size: many; v_call: TRBV3-1; j_call: TRBJ2-5; d_call: NA; cdr3_aa: CASSQERETQYF; cdr3_nt: TGTGCCAGCAGCCAAGAGCGGGAGACCCAGTACTTC
clone_size: few; v_call: TRBV12-3/TRBV12-4; j_call: TRBJ2-5; d_call: NA; cdr3_aa: CASSLFGGRETQYF; cdr3_nt: TGTGCCAGCAGTTTATTTGGGGGGAGGGAGACCCAGTACTTC
clone_size: NA; v_call: TRBV6-6; j_call: TRBJ2-3; d_call: NA; cdr3_aa: CASSYDLIDTQYF; cdr3_nt: TGTGCCAGCAGTTACGATTTAATCGATACGCAGTATTTT
clone_size: many; v_call: TRBV7-2; j_call: TRBJ1-5; d_call: NA; cdr3_aa: CASSPRPNQPQHF; cdr3_nt: TGTGCCAGCAGCCCCCGACCAAATCAGCCCCAGCATTTT
clone_size: NA; v_call: TRBV6-2/TRBV6-3; j_call: TRBJ2-5; d_call: NA; cdr3_aa: CASSDQRGGGMETQYF; cdr3_nt: TGTGCCAGCAGCGACCAGAGGGGTGGGGGCATGGAGACCCAGTACTTC
clone_size: few; v_call: TRBV24-1; j_call: TRBJ2-3; d_call: NA; cdr3_aa: CATSDRVRTDTQYF; cdr3_nt: TGTGCCACCAGTGATCGGGTGCGCACAGATACGCAGTATTTT
clone_size: few; v_call: TRBV7-2; j_call: TRBJ2-1; d_call: TRBD2; cdr3_aa: CASSPLAGEAYNEQFF; cdr3_nt: TGTGCCAGCAGCCCCCTAGCGGGGGAGGCTTACAATGAGCAGTTCTTC
clone_size: NA; v_call: TRBV20-1; j_call: TRBJ2-4; d_call: NA; cdr3_aa: CSAEPGRGVKNIQYF; cdr3_nt: TGCAGTGCAGAACCGGGACGAGGTGTCAAAAACATTCAGTACTTC
clone_size: many; v_call: TRBV29-1; j_call: TRBJ2-3; d_call: NA; cdr3_aa: CSVEFSLGTDTQYF; cdr3_nt: TGCAGCGTTGAATTTTCCCTGGGCACAGATACGCAGTATTTT
clone_size: few; v_call: TRBV7-8; j_call: TRBJ1-5; d_call: NA; cdr3_aa: CASSPQTVDSNQPQHF; cdr3_nt: TGTGCCAGCAGCCCCCAGACAGTAGATAGCAATCAGCCCCAGCATTTT
clone_size: NA; v_call: TRBV24-1; j_call: TRBJ2-3; d_call: TRBD2; cdr3_aa: CATSDLATSGNHTDTQYF; cdr3_nt: TGTGCCACCAGTGATTTAGCTACTAGCGGGAACCACACAGATACGCAGTATTTT
clone_size: NA; v_call: TRBV2; j_call: TRBJ2-5; d_call: NA; cdr3_aa: CASWGEGSNSETQYF; cdr3_nt: TGTGCCAGCTGGGGAGAGGGATCGAATTCGGAGACCCAGTACTTC
clone_size: NA; v_call: TRBV29-1; j_call: TRBJ1-1; d_call: NA; cdr3_aa: CSVARVVTEAFF; cdr3_nt: TGCAGCGTTGCCAGGGTAGTCACTGAAGCTTTCTTT
clone_size: few; v_call: TRBV29-1; j_call: TRBJ2-1; d_call: TRBD2; cdr3_aa: CSVVTSTSGSNEQFF; cdr3_nt: TGCAGCGTTGTCACCTCGACTAGCGGGAGTAATGAGCAGTTCTTC
clone_size: NA; v_call: TRBV9; j_call: TRBJ2-2; d_call: NA; cdr3_aa: CASSSRTSTGELFF; cdr3_nt: TGTGCCAGCAGCTCACGGACAAGTACCGGTGAGCTGTTTTTT
clone_size: NA; v_call: TRBV10-1; j_call: TRBJ2-1; d_call: NA; cdr3_aa: CASSEGLQTYNEQFF; cdr3_nt: TGCGCCAGCAGTGAGGGACTACAGACTTACAATGAGCAGTTCTTC
clone_size: few; v_call: TRBV30; j_call: TRBJ2-3; d_call: NA; cdr3_aa: CAWSVLGDTQYF; cdr3_nt: TGTGCCTGGAGTGTACTTGGGGATACGCAGTATTTT
clone_size: NA; v_call: TRBV6-1; j_call: TRBJ2-1; d_call: NA; cdr3_aa: CASSRGPPDNEQFF; cdr3_nt: TGTGCCAGCAGTCGAGGGCCTCCCGACAATGAGCAGTTCTTC
clone_size: many; v_call: TRBV12-3/TRBV12-4; j_call: TRBJ2-1; d_call: NA; cdr3_aa: CASTPDSFREQFF; cdr3_nt: TGTGCCAGCACCCCCGACAGCTTTAGGGAGCAGTTCTTC
clone_size: few; v_call: TRBV5-1; j_call: TRBJ2-2; d_call: NA; cdr3_aa: CASTPNANTGELFF; cdr3_nt: TGCGCCAGCACCCCAAACGCGAACACCGGGGAGCTGTTTTTT
clone_size: few; v_call: TRBV3-1; j_call: TRBJ1-2; d_call: NA; cdr3_aa: CASSQWASNYGYTF; cdr3_nt: TGTGCCAGCAGCCAATGGGCATCTAACTATGGCTACACCTTC
clone_size: NA; v_call: TRBV5-4; j_call: TRBJ2-3; d_call: TRBD1; cdr3_aa: CASSTQGDADTQYF; cdr3_nt: TGTGCCAGCAGCACACAGGGGGACGCAGATACGCAGTATTTT
clone_size: many; v_call: TRBV15; j_call: TRBJ2-4; d_call: NA; cdr3_aa: CATSRDPQGMTKNIQYF; cdr3_nt: TGTGCCACCAGCAGAGACCCACAGGGTATGACCAAAAACATTCAGTACTTC
clone_size: few; v_call: TRBV10-3; j_call: TRBJ2-7; d_call: NA; cdr3_aa: CAISPQRISYEQYF; cdr3_nt: TGTGCCATCAGCCCACAGCGAATATCCTACGAGCAGTACTTC
clone_size: NA; v_call: TRBV27; j_call: TRBJ2-1; d_call: NA; cdr3_aa: CASPPAASYNEQFF; cdr3_nt: TGTGCCAGCCCCCCAGCGGCCTCCTACAATGAGCAGTTCTTC
clone_size: few; v_call: TRBV12-3/TRBV12-4; j_call: TRBJ1-3; d_call: NA; cdr3_aa: CASSLSPSGNTIYF; cdr3_nt: TGTGCCAGCAGTTTATCGCCTTCTGGAAACACCATATATTTT
clone_size: many; v_call: TRBV2; j_call: TRBJ2-1; d_call: TRBD2; cdr3_aa: CASRPGLAGVHEQFF; cdr3_nt: TGTGCCAGCAGACCTGGACTAGCGGGAGTTCATGAGCAGTTCTTC
clone_size: few; v_call: TRBV3-1; j_call: TRBJ2-3; d_call: NA; cdr3_aa: CASSPYRPGEITDTQYF; cdr3_nt: TGTGCCAGCAGCCCCTACCGGCCAGGTGAAATCACAGATACGCAGTATTTT
clone_size: few; v_call: TRBV2; j_call: TRBJ2-1; d_call: NA; cdr3_aa: CASSESSIRNEQFF; cdr3_nt: TGTGCCAGCAGTGAGTCTAGTATAAGGAATGAGCAGTTCTTC
clone_size: NA; v_call: TRBV28; j_call: TRBJ1-1; d_call: NA; cdr3_aa: CASSSGGGWMNTEAFF; cdr3_nt: TGTGCCAGCAGCTCAGGAGGGGGGTGGATGAACACTGAAGCTTTCTTT
clone_size: few; v_call: TRBV5-1; j_call: TRBJ2-2; d_call: NA; cdr3_aa: CASSLAGSGNTGELFF; cdr3_nt: TGCGCCAGCAGCTTGGCTGGTAGCGGGAACACCGGGGAGCTGTTTTTT
clone_size: many; v_call: TRBV12-3/TRBV12-4; j_call: TRBJ2-1; d_call: TRBD2; cdr3_aa: CASSLMLAGEDEQFF; cdr3_nt: TGTGCCAGCAGTCTAATGCTAGCGGGAGAGGATGAGCAGTTCTTC
clone_size: many; v_call: TRBV7-9; j_call: TRBJ1-4; d_call: NA; cdr3_aa: CASSFGRSRGEKLFF; cdr3_nt: TGTGCCAGCAGCTTCGGGAGGTCGCGAGGGGAAAAACTGTTTTTT
clone_size: NA; v_call: TRBV6-2/TRBV6-3; j_call: TRBJ1-2; d_call: TRBD1; cdr3_aa: CASLPGQGRITHGYTF; cdr3_nt: TGTGCCAGCTTACCGGGACAGGGACGTATTACCCATGGCTACACCTTC
clone_size: few; v_call: TRBV11-3; j_call: TRBJ2-1; d_call: NA; cdr3_aa: CASSQAGMGRFQNEQFF; cdr3_nt: TGTGCCAGCAGCCAAGCCGGAATGGGACGTTTCCAGAATGAGCAGTTCTTC
clone_size: many; v_call: TRBV5-1; j_call: TRBJ2-3; d_call: NA; cdr3_aa: CASSPKRGQGASTGSTDTQYF; cdr3_nt: TGCGCCAGCAGCCCCAAGCGGGGGCAGGGGGCGTCTACTGGTAGCACAGATACGCAGTATTTT